The clone carrying this TCR beta chain showed up many times. Its matching antigen is unknown. Addition of a universal primer site occurred through template switching, and cDNA carried unique molecular identifiers. TCRdb reprocessed the 5' RACE reads with MiXCR, giving one entry per CDR3 protein. The data show approximately 230,000 distinct CDR3 sequences, 5.5% to 7.5% seen once. This sample is part of a study of identical twins. Notes on the study in general: Fewer insertions marked abundant cord blood beta clonotypes; young adult naive trended weakly, memory not at all.

There are 17 residues in the CDR3. With 5 bases clipped from V and 4 bases from J, the junction kept 16 bases outside the gene matches. Germline assignment: CDR1 SEHNR and CDR2 FQNEAQ (reference sequence). This sample also appeared in a second study, on T cells expressing NK-cell markers. Per that paper: Out of eight donors sequenced, seven tested HCMV-seropositive and the remaining one seronegative. The authors applied an anti-gamma-delta TCR antibody in several experiments, and it restricted sorting to alpha-beta TCR T cells.

The sequencing input was CD8+ T cells sorted from blood. The J gene is TRBJ1-1, the V gene TRBV7-9; the match to TRBD1 covers 7 bases. The receptor was derived from a woman aged 18-35 years in good health. For the CDR3, the DNA is TGTGCCAGCAGCCCGCCGGACATTTCCAGGGGGGCCACTGAAGCTTTCTTT. Translation: CASSPPDISRGATEAFF.